This T cell receptor (beta chain) was recorded in a study of long-term antiretroviral therapy in people with HIV. Study overall: The earliest samples predate the 2015 immediate-ART recommendation by about a decade.

Notes on the study in general: Clones expanded before ART dominated the repertoire at all time points.

The assay, immunoSEQ v3.0, was run at survey level. Here immunoSEQ multiplex PCR was the method, and the copy in TCRdb shows in-frame clones only, minus some. Counted here are about 37,000 clones, roughly four fifths occurring once; the ten biggest clones make up 6.2%. The sample holds one count of this clone. The target antigen is unknown. The V gene end was trimmed by 0 bases and the J gene end by 3 bases; junction bases not matched to a gene: 5. The germline V gene has CDR1 MNHEY and CDR2 SVGAGI. CDR3 size: 16 residues. The chain links TRBV6-5 to TRBJ2-7, with 10 bases that match TRBD2. The material was unsorted PBMCs, obtained 1 year after starting antiretroviral therapy. The receptor comes from a man younger than 35 with HIV. The CDR3 DNA follows: TGTGCCAGCAGTTACTCGACTAGCGGGTTAGGCTACGAGCAGTACTTC. It translates to CASSYSTSGLGYEQYF.